This T cell receptor (beta chain) stems from a study of T cells in women clearing cervical HPV infection. Background on the study: Controls gave blood once infection was undetectable; cases at lesion identification. Only a few women had HLA typing results available. Study-level results: Repertoire richness, not evenness, was significantly elevated in CIN3+ cases versus controls. T-cell numbers per sample were unknown and may explain richness differences.

Of note for this clone: No antigen is known for it.

Using immunoSEQ multiplex PCR, the repertoire was profiled, and TCRdb retains in-frame clones only, with some absent. The sample holds about 22,000 clones. The TCR sequence derives from a woman between 18 and 70 years old with a cervical HPV16 infection that either progressed to CIN3+ or cleared (not recorded which). Sequenced material: blood buffy coat.

The CDR3 DNA, read in part, is TGTGCCAGCAGCCCTCCCCGGACTAGCGGGAGAGAGACC. Its protein product is CASSPPRTSGRET. The full CDR3 protein reads CASSPPRTSGRETQYF. This sequence joins TRBV16 and TRBJ2-5, with 13 bases matching TRBD2. The read is 3 residues too short to cover the CDR3 end, so that end is filled in from the germline J gene. This CDR3 spans 16 amino acids. The ends lost 4 bases at V and 4 bases at J; junction bases unmatched: 6. Germline V gene sequence: CDR1 KGHSY, CDR2 FQNENV.